The rows below give T cell receptor beta chains drawn from one sample of a study of blood T cell repertoires in COVID-19. The assay was immunoSEQ multiplex PCR, and TCRdb's table has in-frame clones only and misses some. This table has under 55,000 clones, 80% appearing once. The specimen was peripheral blood. Every receptor here comes from a man aged 65 to 85 with acute or convalescent COVID-19. The conserved cysteine and the conserved F or W are not part of the CDR3 here.

TRBJ1-5,TRBV5-1,ASSLYEDQPQH
TRBJ1-6,TRBV30,AWSGGGGENSPLH
TRBJ1-5,TRBV5-6,ASSTLYQPQH
TRBJ1-1,TRBV5-6,ASSWGGGVTEAF
TRBJ1-1,TRBV28,ASSRQGARTEAF
TRBJ1-2,TRBV25-1,ASKGGQRQT
TRBJ2-1,TRBV19,ASRKQGASGNEQF
TRBJ1-3,TRBV6-1,ASSDARGSGNTIY
TRBJ2-1,TRBV4-3,ASSQDGSTSGVSHEQF
TRBJ2-7,TRBV27,ASSLQGGPYEQY
TRBJ1-4,TRBV19,ASSRTGVDEKLF
TRBJ1-5,TRBV19,ASNDSGGNQPQH
TRBJ1-1,TRBV2,ASRADRVVGAF
TRBJ1-4,TRBV27,ASGGGALVEKLF
TRBJ1-6,TRBV2,ASKGQGGNSPLH
TRBJ1-1,TRBV4-2,ASSQEAHGYTEAF
TRBJ1-1,TRBV19,ASSMQGLRAF
TRBJ2-2,TRBV5-5,ASSLDGSSGVNTGELF
TRBJ2-7,TRBV5-1,ASSLRSGGAQY
TRBJ1-1,TRBV2,ASSLRDSRRAF
TRBJ1-2,TRBV27,ASSINWGGFGGYT
TRBJ1-2,TRBV5-6,ASSSLGVSRPYYGYT
TRBJ2-7,TRBV30,ALITGGYEQY
TRBJ2-2,TRBV4-1,ASSQDRTTGELF
TRBJ1-1,TRBV6-5,ASSYKGTGQAF
TRBJ2-1,TRBV7-2,ASSSVGGAVGNEQF
TRBJ1-1,TRBV18,ASSPPGQGNTEAF
TRBJ2-3,TRBV4-1,ASSQGQYADTQY
TRBJ2-7,TRBV6-2/TRBV6-3,ASSKIGQGVPYEQY
TRBJ1-1,TRBV5-4,ASSSGQGSTEAF
TRBJ1-2,TRBV6-1,ASSEMGIGTGYGYT
TRBJ2-3,TRBV11-2,ASSSALRGQGDTQY
TRBJ1-1,TRBV7-9,ASSSGQGKVGTEAF